This record covers a single T cell receptor beta chain. The protocol was immunoSEQ multiplex PCR, while the TCRdb copy is restricted to in-frame clones and leaves out a portion. The profile covers roughly 150,000 clones, with around 80% appearing a single time and 19% taken by the ten largest. This record comes from a study of blood T cell repertoires in COVID-19. Across the whole study: Sources were T cells, B-cell-depleted T cells, or PBMCs; the material itself was cDNA or gDNA.

This CDR3 comprises 12 residues. Trimming removed 1 base at V and 6 bases at J, with 7 bases between. CDR1 and CDR2 (germline): SGHAT, FQNNGV. The participants were between about 18 and 89 years old and came from under 25 US areas. Assignment of participants to cohorts was predicated upon participant-reported clinical history. The sequence derives from a woman in her 70s in a cohort exposed to, infected with or recovered from COVID-19 (not recorded which). The chain has TRBV11-2 and TRBJ2-7, with a tentative D call TRBD2 (5 bases). The sequenced sample consisted of PBMCs or T cells enriched from blood (not recorded which). CDR3 in amino acids: CASSLGELEQYF. The CDR3 coding sequence is TGTGCCAGCAGCTTAGGGGAGCTCGAGCAGTACTTC. Full variable domain (rest looked up from reference TRBV11-2 and TRBJ2-7): EAGVAQSPRYKIIEKRQSVAFWCNPISGHATLYWYQQILGQGPKLLIQFQNNGVVDDSQLPKDRFSAERLKGVDSTLKIQPAKLEDSAVYLCASSLGELEQYFGPGTRLTVT.